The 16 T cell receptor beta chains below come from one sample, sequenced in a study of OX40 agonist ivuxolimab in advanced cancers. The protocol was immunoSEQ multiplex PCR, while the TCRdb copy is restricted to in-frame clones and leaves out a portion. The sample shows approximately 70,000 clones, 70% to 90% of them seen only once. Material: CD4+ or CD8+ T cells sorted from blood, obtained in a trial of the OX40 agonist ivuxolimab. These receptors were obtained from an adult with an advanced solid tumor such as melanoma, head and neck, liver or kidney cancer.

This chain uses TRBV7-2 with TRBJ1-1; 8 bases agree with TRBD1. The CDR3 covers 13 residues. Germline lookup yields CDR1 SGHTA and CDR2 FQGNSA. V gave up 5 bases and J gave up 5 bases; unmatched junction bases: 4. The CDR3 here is CASSPTGDTEAFF. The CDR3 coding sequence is TGTGCCAGCAGCCCGACAGGGGATACTGAAGCTTTCTTT.

CDR3 in amino acids: CASSLNPGHTFNEQFF. The CDR3 nucleotides read TGTGCCAGCAGCCTAAACCCTGGACATACCTTCAATGAGCAGTTCTTC. The chain links TRBV7-2 to TRBJ2-1; TRBD1 might be the D (5 bases). Germline CDR1 reads SGHTA; CDR2 reads FQGNSA. The CDR3 has 16 residues. V lost 5 bases and J 6 bases, leaving 20 bases between the germline ends. The entire variable domain, with the rest obtained from reference TRBV7-2 and TRBJ2-1, is as follows: GAGVSQSPSNKVTEKGKDVELRCDPISGHTALYWYRQSLGQGLEFLIYFQGNSAPDKSGLPSDRFSAERTGGSVSTLTIQRTQQEDSAVYLCASSLNPGHTFNEQFFGPGTRLTVL.

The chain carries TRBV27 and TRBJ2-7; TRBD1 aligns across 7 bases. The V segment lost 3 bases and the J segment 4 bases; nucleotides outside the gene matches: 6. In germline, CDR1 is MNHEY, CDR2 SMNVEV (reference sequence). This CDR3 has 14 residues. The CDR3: CASSFRDSGYEQYF. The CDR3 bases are TGTGCCAGCAGTTTCCGGGACAGTGGGTACGAGCAGTACTTC.

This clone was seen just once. DNA for the CDR3: TGTGCCATCAGGGGCTCGGAACTAGCGGGAGCGTCCACAGATACGCAGTATTTT. This sequence encodes CAIRGSELAGASTDTQYF. The chain combines TRBV10-3 with TRBJ2-3, with 11 bases lining up with TRBD2. The junction had 13 bases not matched to a gene; V was cut back by 6 bases and J by 2 bases. The CDR3 is 18 amino acids. Germline CDR1 and CDR2: ENHRY and SYGVKD.

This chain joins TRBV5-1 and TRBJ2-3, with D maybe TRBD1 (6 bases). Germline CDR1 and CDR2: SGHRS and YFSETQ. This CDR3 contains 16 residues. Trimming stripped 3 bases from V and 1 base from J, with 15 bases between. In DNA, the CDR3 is TGCGCCAGCAGCTATGAGGGGGTAAGGGGCACAGATACGCAGTATTTT. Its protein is CASSYEGVRGTDTQYF.

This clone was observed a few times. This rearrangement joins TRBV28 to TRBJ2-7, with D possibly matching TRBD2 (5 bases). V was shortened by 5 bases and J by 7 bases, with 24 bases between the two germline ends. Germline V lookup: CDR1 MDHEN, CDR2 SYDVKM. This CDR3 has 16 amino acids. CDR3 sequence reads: CASSPPPSTNTGEQYF. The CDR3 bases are TGTGCCAGCAGTCCCCCTCCTTCAACTAACACGGGGGAGCAGTACTTC.

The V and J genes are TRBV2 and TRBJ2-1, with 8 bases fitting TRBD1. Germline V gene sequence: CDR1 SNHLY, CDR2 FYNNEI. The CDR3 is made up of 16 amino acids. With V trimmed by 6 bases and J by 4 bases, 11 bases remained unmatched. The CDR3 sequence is CASRRTPGTGYNEQFF. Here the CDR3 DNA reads TGTGCCAGCAGGAGGACCCCCGGGACAGGATACAATGAGCAGTTCTTC.

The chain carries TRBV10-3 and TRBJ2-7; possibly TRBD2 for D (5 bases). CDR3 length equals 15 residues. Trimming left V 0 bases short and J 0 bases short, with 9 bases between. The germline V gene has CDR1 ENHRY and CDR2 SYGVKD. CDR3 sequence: CAISESPLVSYEQYF. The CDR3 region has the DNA TGTGCCATCAGTGAGTCACCACTAGTCTCCTACGAGCAGTACTTC.

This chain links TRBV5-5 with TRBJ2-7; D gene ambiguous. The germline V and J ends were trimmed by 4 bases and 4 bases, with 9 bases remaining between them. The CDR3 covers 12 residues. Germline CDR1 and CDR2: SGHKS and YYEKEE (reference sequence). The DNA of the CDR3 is TGTGCCAGCAGCCGGACCCCTTACGAGCAGTACTTC. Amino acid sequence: CASSRTPYEQYF.

The CDR3 region has the DNA TGTGCCAGCAGTTTCCGACCAACATTCAATTCACCCCTCCACTTT. Translation: CASSFRPTFNSPLHF. The V gene is TRBV27, the J gene TRBJ1-6; D remains ambiguous. CDR3 length: 15 residues. Germline CDR1 is MNHEY and CDR2 is SMNVEV (reference sequence). V was trimmed by 3 bases and J by 7 bases, leaving 13 bases between them.

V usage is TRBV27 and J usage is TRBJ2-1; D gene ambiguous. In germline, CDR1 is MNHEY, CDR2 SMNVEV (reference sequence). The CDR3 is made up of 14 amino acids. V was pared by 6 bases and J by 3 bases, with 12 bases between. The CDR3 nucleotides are TGTGCCAGCAGCAAAGACGCGTACTACAATGAGCAGTTCTTC. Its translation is CASSKDAYYNEQFF.

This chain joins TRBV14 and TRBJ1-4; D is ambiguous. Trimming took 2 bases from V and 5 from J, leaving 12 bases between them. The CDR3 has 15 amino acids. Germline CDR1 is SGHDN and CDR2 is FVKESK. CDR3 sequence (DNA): TGTGCCAGCAGCCAACTAGGTGGTGGCAATGAAAAACTGTTTTTT. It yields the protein CASSQLGGGNEKLFF.

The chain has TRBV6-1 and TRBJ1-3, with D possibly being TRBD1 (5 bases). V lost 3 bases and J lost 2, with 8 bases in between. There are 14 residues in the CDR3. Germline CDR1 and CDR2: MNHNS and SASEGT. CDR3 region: CASSEAGAGNTIYF. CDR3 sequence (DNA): TGTGCCAGCAGTGAGGCGGGGGCTGGAAACACCATATATTTT.

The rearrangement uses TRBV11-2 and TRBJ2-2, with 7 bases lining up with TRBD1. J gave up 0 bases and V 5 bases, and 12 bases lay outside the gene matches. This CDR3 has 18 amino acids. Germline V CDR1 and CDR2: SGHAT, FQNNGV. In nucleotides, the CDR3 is TGTGCCAGCAGCCGAAGGGACAGTGGTCCGCCGAACACCGGGGAGCTGTTTTTT. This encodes CASSRRDSGPPNTGELFF.

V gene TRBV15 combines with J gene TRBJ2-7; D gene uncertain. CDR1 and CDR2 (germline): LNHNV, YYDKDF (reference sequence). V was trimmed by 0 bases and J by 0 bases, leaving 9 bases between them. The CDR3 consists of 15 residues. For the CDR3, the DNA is TGTGCCACCAGCAGAGATAGGGCCGTCTCCTACGAGCAGTACTTC. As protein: CATSRDRAVSYEQYF. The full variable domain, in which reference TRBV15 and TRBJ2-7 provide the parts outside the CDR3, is DAMVIQNPRYQVTQFGKPVTLSCSQTLNHNVMYWYQQKSSQAPKLLFHYYDKDFNNEADTPDNFQSRRPNTSFCFLDIRSPGLGDTAMYLCATSRDRAVSYEQYFGPGTRLTVT.

In nucleotides, the CDR3 is TGTGCCAGCAGTGACCCAAGGACAGCTAAGACCCAGTACTTC. Its translation is CASSDPRTAKTQYF. This rearrangement joins TRBV6-1 to TRBJ2-5; perhaps TRBD1 as D (6 bases). CDR1 MNHNS and CDR2 SASEGT come from the germline V gene. This CDR3 is built from 14 residues. The V end lost 3 bases, the J end lost 6 bases, and 14 bases lay between the germline ends.